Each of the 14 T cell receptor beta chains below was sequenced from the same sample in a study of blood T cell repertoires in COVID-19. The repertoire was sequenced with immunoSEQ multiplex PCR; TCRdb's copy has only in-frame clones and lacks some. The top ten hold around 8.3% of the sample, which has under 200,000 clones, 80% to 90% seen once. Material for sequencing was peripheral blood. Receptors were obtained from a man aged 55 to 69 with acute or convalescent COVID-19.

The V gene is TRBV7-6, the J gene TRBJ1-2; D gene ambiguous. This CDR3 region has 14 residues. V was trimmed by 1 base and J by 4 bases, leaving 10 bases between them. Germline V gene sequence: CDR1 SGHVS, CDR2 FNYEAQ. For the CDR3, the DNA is TGTGCCAGCAGCTTAGGAGGCGCGACCTATGGCTACACCTTC. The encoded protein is CASSLGGATYGYTF.

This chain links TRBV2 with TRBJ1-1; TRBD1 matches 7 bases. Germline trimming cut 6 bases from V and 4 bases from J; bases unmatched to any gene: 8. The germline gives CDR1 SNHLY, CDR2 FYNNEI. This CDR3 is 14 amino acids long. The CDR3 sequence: CASSSTGSVTEAFF. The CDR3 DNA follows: TGTGCCAGCAGCTCGACAGGGAGTGTCACTGAAGCTTTCTTT. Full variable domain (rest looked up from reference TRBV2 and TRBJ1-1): EPEVTQTPSHQVTQMGQEVILRCVPISNHLYFYWYRQILGQKVEFLVSFYNNEISEKSEIFDDQFSVERPDGSNFTLKIRSTKLEDSAMYFCASSSTGSVTEAFFGQGTRLTVV.

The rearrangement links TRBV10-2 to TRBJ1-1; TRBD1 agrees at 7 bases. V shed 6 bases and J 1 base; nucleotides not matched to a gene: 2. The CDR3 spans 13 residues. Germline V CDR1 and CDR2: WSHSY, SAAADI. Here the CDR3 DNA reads TGCGCCAGCAGCGGACAGGAGAACACTGAAGCTTTCTTT. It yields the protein CASSGQENTEAFF.

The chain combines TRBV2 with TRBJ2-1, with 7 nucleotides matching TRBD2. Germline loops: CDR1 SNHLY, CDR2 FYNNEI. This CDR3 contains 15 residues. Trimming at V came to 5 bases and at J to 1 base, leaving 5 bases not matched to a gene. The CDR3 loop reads CASSLAELSYNEQFF. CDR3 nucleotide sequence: TGTGCCAGCAGTCTAGCGGAACTTTCCTACAATGAGCAGTTCTTC.

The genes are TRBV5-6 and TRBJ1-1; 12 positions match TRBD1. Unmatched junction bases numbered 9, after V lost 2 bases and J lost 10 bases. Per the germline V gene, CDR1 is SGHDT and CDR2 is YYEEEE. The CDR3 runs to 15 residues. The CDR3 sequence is CASSFGDRGRHAAFF. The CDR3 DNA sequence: TGTGCCAGCAGCTTCGGGGACAGGGGGCGGCACGCAGCTTTCTTT.

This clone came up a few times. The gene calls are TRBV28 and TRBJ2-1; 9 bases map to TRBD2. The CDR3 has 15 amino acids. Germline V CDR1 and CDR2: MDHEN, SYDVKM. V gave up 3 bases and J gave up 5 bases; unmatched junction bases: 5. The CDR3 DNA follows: TGTGCCAGCAGTTTGGGGGGACTAGCCGACAATGAGCAGTTCTTC. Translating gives CASSLGGLADNEQFF.

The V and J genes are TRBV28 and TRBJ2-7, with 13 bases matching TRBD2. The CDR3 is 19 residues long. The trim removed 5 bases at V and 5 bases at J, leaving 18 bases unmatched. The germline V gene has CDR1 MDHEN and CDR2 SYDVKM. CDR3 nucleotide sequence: TGTGCCAGCAGTGCCCCCGTCGCGACTAGCGGGAGGCGGAGGAACGAGCAGTACTTC. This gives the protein CASSAPVATSGRRRNEQYF.

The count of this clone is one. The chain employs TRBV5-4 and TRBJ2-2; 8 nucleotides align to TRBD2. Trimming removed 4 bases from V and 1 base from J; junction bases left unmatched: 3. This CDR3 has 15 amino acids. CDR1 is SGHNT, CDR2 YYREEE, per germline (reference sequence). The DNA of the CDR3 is TGTGCCAGCAGCATACTAGCGGTGAACACCGGGGAGCTGTTTTTT. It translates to CASSILAVNTGELFF.

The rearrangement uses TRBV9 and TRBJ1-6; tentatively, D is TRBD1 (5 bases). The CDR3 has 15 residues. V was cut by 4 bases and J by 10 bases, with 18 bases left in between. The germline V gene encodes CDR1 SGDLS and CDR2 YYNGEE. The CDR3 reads CASSPQDGQGSPLHF. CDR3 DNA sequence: TGTGCCAGCAGCCCTCAGGACGGGCAGGGATCACCCCTCCACTTT.

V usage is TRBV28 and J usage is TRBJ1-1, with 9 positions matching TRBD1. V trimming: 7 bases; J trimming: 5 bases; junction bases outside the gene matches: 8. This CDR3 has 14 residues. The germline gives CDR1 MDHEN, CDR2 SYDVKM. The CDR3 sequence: CASKGTGGGTEAFF. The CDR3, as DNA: TGTGCCAGCAAAGGAACAGGGGGCGGGACTGAAGCTTTCTTT.

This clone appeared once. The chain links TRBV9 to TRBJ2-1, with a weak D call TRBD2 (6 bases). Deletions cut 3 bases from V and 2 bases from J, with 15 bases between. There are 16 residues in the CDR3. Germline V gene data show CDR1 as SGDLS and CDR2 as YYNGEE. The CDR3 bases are TGTGCCAGCAGCGCCCCCGGGGGTTTGGCCTACAATGAGCAGTTCTTC. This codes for CASSAPGGLAYNEQFF.

DNA of the CDR3: TGCAGTGCTAGTTCCCCGGGAGGGGGGAACACTGAAGCTTTCTTT. Translated: CSASSPGGGNTEAFF. V usage is TRBV20-1 and J usage is TRBJ1-1; D is possibly TRBD1 (6 bases). V lost 3 bases, J lost 1 base, and 15 bases lay in between. Germline CDR1 DFQATT, CDR2 SNEGSKA (reference sequence). The CDR3 extends over 15 amino acids.

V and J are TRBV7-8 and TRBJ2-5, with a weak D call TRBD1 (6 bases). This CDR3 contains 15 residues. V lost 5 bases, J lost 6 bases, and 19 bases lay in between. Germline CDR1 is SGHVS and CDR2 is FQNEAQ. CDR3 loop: CASSQSKQGPKTQYF. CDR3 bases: TGTGCCAGCAGCCAATCAAAACAGGGTCCGAAGACCCAGTACTTC.

This CDR3 is CATSRDLAVGAGVAKNIQYF. Written as DNA, the CDR3 is TGTGCCACCAGCAGAGATCTGGCGGTAGGGGCGGGAGTAGCCAAAAACATTCAGTACTTC. J is TRBJ2-4 and V is TRBV15, with 7 nucleotides matching TRBD2. This CDR3 comprises 20 residues. Germline V gene lookup returns CDR1 LNHNV and CDR2 YYDKDF (reference sequence). V trimming: 0 bases; J trimming: 0 bases; junction bases outside the gene matches: 14.